This T cell receptor beta chain was obtained from a study of OX40 agonist ivuxolimab in advanced cancers. Study-level background: Of the patients, three showed partial responses, one with hepatocellular carcinoma and two with cutaneous melanoma.

Here immunoSEQ multiplex PCR was the method, and the copy in TCRdb shows in-frame clones only, minus some. Among approximately 100,000 clones listed, 90% to 95% were seen once. Blood was sampled at baseline, cycle 4 day 1, and cycle 7 day 1. Study conclusions and caveats: The mean number of expanded clones was higher in CD8+ T cells than in CD4+.

About this clone itself: The antigen is not known.

Looked up from germline, CDR1 is SGHNT and CDR2 is YYREEE (reference sequence). CDR3 length: 13 residues. The clonotype comes from an adult with an advanced solid tumor such as melanoma, head and neck, liver or kidney cancer. This specimen was CD4+ or CD8+ T cells sorted from blood, taken in a trial of the OX40 agonist ivuxolimab. The chain combines TRBV5-4 with TRBJ2-5; TRBD1 agrees at 7 bases. The J call is in doubt because the DNA end fits TRBJ2-7 better. In DNA, the CDR3 is TGTGCCAGCAGCTACAGGGGTAGCTACGAGCAGTACTTC. This codes for CASSYRGSYEQYF.